This T cell receptor beta chain was sequenced for a study of T cell responses to AZD1222 COVID-19 vaccine. The CDR3 is 16 residues long. Germline V CDR1 and CDR2: KGHSH, LQKENI. V lost 3 bases, J lost 4 bases, and 11 bases stayed unmatched. Profiling relied on immunoSEQ multiplex PCR, and the TCRdb table lists in-frame clones only, not all of them. This table has 150,000 or so clones, about 91% appearing once. The material sequenced was peripheral blood, taken on day 0 of AZD1222 vaccination. The gene calls are TRBV18 and TRBJ1-1; TRBD1 matches at 7 bases. This clonotype originated in an adult in good health. The CDR3 spells CASSPRQGGFITEAFF. CDR3 nucleotide sequence: TGTGCCAGCTCACCGAGACAGGGTGGTTTCATCACTGAAGCTTTCTTT.